What follows are 2 T cell receptor beta chains derived from one specimen sequenced in a study of T cells after yellow fever vaccination. From the 5' RACE reads, TCRdb called clonotypes with MiXCR, one entry per CDR3 protein. The sample comprises around 360,000 distinct CDR3 sequences, more than 9% of which are singletons, and around 18% rests with the top ten. The sample was PBMCs, taken on the day of the first yellow fever vaccination. The source is a man between 18 and 35 years old who received the YFV17D yellow fever vaccine.

This chain links TRBV27 with TRBJ1-6; unclear D gene. V shed 2 bases and J shed 0 bases, with 11 bases lying between them. This CDR3 is built from 17 residues. Looked up from germline, CDR1 is MNHEY and CDR2 is SMNVEV (reference sequence). The CDR3 sequence: CASSLMTGSSYNSPLHF. The CDR3 DNA reads TGTGCCAGCAGTTTAATGACGGGGAGCTCCTATAATTCACCCCTCCACTTT.

The sample holds a few counts of this clonotype. The chain recombines TRBV29-1 with TRBJ2-5, with D maybe TRBD1 (6 bases). Per the germline V gene, CDR1 is SQVTM and CDR2 is ANQGSEA. V was cut by 4 bases and J by 2 bases, with 14 bases left in between. The CDR3 has 14 amino acids. CDR3 in DNA: TGCAGCGTTGTTCCCAGGGGACAACAAGAGACCCAGTACTTC. It specifies CSVVPRGQQETQYF.